Below, 16 T cell receptor beta chains from the same sample are listed, as sequenced in a study of cytomegalovirus exposure and HLA in healthy donors. Amplification used 60 Vbeta primers and 13 Jbeta primers. Clones were read by immunoSEQ multiplex PCR, and TCRdb kept only the in-frame ones, dropping some. The sample shows approximately 200,000 clones, 70% to 75% of them seen only once. The sample taken for sequencing was PBMCs. The receptor source for this set is a man aged 30-40 years in good health and CMV-seropositive.

The J gene is TRBJ2-7, the V gene TRBV7-3, with D possibly matching TRBD1 (6 bases). Trimming took 5 bases from V and 2 from J, leaving 16 bases between them. Germline-derived CDR1 and CDR2 are SGHTA and FQGTGA. This CDR3 region has 15 residues. The CDR3 coding sequence is TGTGCCAGCAGCCTGCTACAGGGAGCCCCCTACGAGCAGTACTTC. Its translation is CASSLLQGAPYEQYF. Drawing the rest from reference TRBV7-3 and TRBJ2-7, the complete variable domain is GAGVSQTPSNKVTEKGKYVELRCDPISGHTALYWYRQSLGQGPEFLIYFQGTGAADDSGLPNDRFFAVRPEGSVSTLKIQRTERGDSAVYLCASSLLQGAPYEQYFGPGTRLTVT.

This chain links TRBV7-6 with TRBJ1-1; tentatively, D is TRBD1 (6 bases). In germline, CDR1 is SGHVS, CDR2 FNYEAQ. Trimming pared 3 bases from V and 11 bases from J, leaving 13 bases between. The CDR3 contains 12 residues. The chain's CDR3 is CASSFGQGLAFF. The CDR3 DNA reads TGTGCCAGCAGCTTCGGGCAGGGGCTCGCTTTCTTT.

The chain links TRBV19 to TRBJ2-1; TRBD2 matches 9 bases. Germline V gene data show CDR1 as LNHDA and CDR2 as SQIVND (reference sequence). The V segment lost 5 bases and the J segment 8 bases; nucleotides outside the gene matches: 10. CDR3 length equals 15 residues. The CDR3 sequence is CASSDGGRVGHEQFF. CDR3 DNA sequence: TGTGCCAGTAGTGATGGCGGGAGGGTGGGCCATGAGCAGTTCTTC.

The chain employs TRBV30 and TRBJ1-3; D is ambiguous. This CDR3 spans 13 amino acids. The germline CDR1 and CDR2 sequences are GTSNPN and SVGIG (reference sequence). The V end was cut by 2 bases, the J end by 4 bases, with 9 bases between. Here the CDR3 DNA reads TGTGCCTGGAGTAGCGGGCTGGGAAACACCATATATTTT. The encoded protein is CAWSSGLGNTIYF.

V and J are TRBV4-1 and TRBJ1-4; D is undetermined. Germline CDR1 is MGHRA and CDR2 is YSYEKL. Trimming removed 5 bases at V and 0 bases at J, with 13 bases between. The length of the CDR3 is 16 residues. This chain's CDR3 is CASSLAAGATNEKLFF. The DNA of the CDR3 is TGCGCCAGCAGCTTGGCGGCCGGCGCAACTAATGAAAAACTGTTTTTT.

The CDR3 spells CASSLSTGELFF. CDR3 coding DNA: TGTGCCAGCAGTTTGAGTACCGGGGAGCTGTTTTTT. The chain employs TRBV28 and TRBJ2-2; no reliable D call. Germline V CDR1 and CDR2: MDHEN, SYDVKM. The CDR3 loop spans 12 amino acids. V was trimmed by 3 bases and J by 5 bases, leaving 4 bases between them.

This clone has just one count. This chain uses TRBV30 with TRBJ1-1; D ambiguous. The CDR3 loop spans 13 amino acids. V shed 3 bases and J shed 0 bases, with 8 bases lying between them. Germline CDR1 and CDR2: GTSNPN and SVGIG (reference sequence). The CDR3 DNA follows: TGTGCCTGGAGGCGGGAACTGAACACTGAAGCTTTCTTT. Its translation is CAWRRELNTEAFF. The full variable domain, with the rest looked up from reference TRBV30 and TRBJ1-1, is SQTIHQWPATLVQPVGSPLSLECTVEGTSNPNLYWYRQAAGRGLQLLFYSVGIGQISSEVPQNLSASRPQDRQFILSSKKLLLSDSGFYLCAWRRELNTEAFFGQGTRLTVV.

V usage is TRBV19 and J usage is TRBJ1-4; TRBD1 aligns across 7 bases. The V and J ends lost 7 bases and 0 bases, in that order; junction bases with no gene match: 8. The CDR3 consists of 16 residues. CDR1 LNHDA and CDR2 SQIVND come from the germline V gene (reference sequence). In DNA form, the CDR3 reads TGTGCCAGTACCTCCCGGGACAGTGCAACTAATGAAAAACTGTTTTTT. This gives the protein CASTSRDSATNEKLFF.

The rearrangement links TRBV6-5 to TRBJ1-2; TRBD1 aligns across 8 bases. The germline CDR1 and CDR2 sequences are MNHEY and SVGAGI. This CDR3 spans 12 amino acids. The J segment lost 8 bases and the V segment lost 2 bases, leaving 1 base of the junction unmatched. Here the CDR3 reads CASSYGTGGYTF. Here the CDR3 DNA reads TGTGCCAGCAGTTACGGGACAGGCGGCTACACCTTC.

This chain links TRBV6-4 with TRBJ2-1; 8 bases agree with TRBD1. CDR3 length equals 14 residues. Germline CDR1 MRHNA, CDR2 SNTAGT. V lost 6 bases and J lost 9; bases outside the gene matches: 10. The CDR3 reads CASRQGVSGGEQFF. CDR3 DNA: TGTGCCAGCAGACAGGGGGTCTCAGGGGGTGAGCAGTTCTTC.

The chain links TRBV6-1 to TRBJ2-3, with D unresolved. This CDR3 has 16 amino acids. The germline V gene encodes CDR1 MNHNS and CDR2 SASEGT. Trimming left V 0 bases short and J 2 bases short, with 12 bases between. In DNA, the CDR3 is TGTGCCAGCAGTGAAGCGGGCAGGTGGGCCACAGATACGCAGTATTTT. Encoded protein: CASSEAGRWATDTQYF.

The table lists this clone with a few counts. The J gene is TRBJ1-1, the V gene TRBV4-3; D gene ambiguous. V dropped 0 bases and J dropped 5 bases, with 4 bases sitting between them. Germline loops: CDR1 LGHNA, CDR2 YSLEER. The CDR3 runs to 12 residues. CDR3 DNA sequence: TGCGCCAGCAGCCAAGATCGGACTGAAGCTTTCTTT. This codes for CASSQDRTEAFF.

The table lists this clone with a count of one. This chain connects TRBV5-1 to TRBJ2-7; perhaps TRBD1 as D (6 bases). The CDR3 is made up of 21 amino acids. Deletions cut 4 bases from V and 0 bases from J, with 32 bases between. Germline CDR1 reads SGHRS; CDR2 reads YFSETQ. CDR3 sequence (DNA): TGCGCCAGCAGCCCGGGACACAGGATAATTAAGAAGGAATGGGGCTCCTACGAGCAGTACTTC. This sequence encodes CASSPGHRIIKKEWGSYEQYF.

The chain carries TRBV6-5 and TRBJ1-6; 11 nucleotides match TRBD1. Per the germline V gene, CDR1 is MNHEY and CDR2 is SVGAGI. V lost 5 bases to trimming and J lost 7 bases; unmatched junction nucleotides: 4. This CDR3 is 15 amino acids long. CDR3 residues: CASSPGTGGNSPLHF. In DNA form, the CDR3 reads TGTGCCAGCAGTCCCGGGACAGGGGGAAATTCACCCCTCCACTTT.

The chain joins TRBV7-3 to TRBJ2-1; TRBD2 matches 9 bases. Germline V lookup: CDR1 SGHTA, CDR2 FQGTGA. The J segment lost 9 bases and the V segment lost 5 bases, leaving 20 bases of the junction unmatched. This CDR3 spans 18 amino acids. The CDR3 here is CASSPRTAGAGGRVEQFF. The CDR3 bases are TGTGCCAGCAGCCCACGAACAGCCGGGGCGGGAGGGAGGGTTGAGCAGTTCTTC.

The chain carries TRBV7-8 and TRBJ1-5, with 8 bases identical to TRBD1. Germline V gene data show CDR1 as SGHVS and CDR2 as FQNEAQ. V gave up 5 bases and J gave up 4 bases; unmatched junction bases: 4. This CDR3 is built from 14 residues. Here the CDR3 DNA reads TGTGCCAGCAGCCCGGGACAGGAAAATCAGCCCCAGCATTTT. Amino acids: CASSPGQENQPQHF.